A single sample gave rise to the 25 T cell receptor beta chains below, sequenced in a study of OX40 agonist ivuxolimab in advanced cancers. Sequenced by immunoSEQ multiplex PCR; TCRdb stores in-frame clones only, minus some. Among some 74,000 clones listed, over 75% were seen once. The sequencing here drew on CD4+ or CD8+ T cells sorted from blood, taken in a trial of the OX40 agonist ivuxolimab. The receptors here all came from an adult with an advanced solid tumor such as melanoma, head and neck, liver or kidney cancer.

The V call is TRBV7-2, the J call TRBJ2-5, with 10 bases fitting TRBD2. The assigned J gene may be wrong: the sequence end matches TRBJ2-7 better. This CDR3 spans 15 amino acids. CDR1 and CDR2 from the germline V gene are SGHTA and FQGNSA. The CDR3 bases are TGTGCCAGCAGCTCGTTAGCGGGGGGTGCCTACGAGCAGTACTTC. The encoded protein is CASSSLAGGAYEQYF.

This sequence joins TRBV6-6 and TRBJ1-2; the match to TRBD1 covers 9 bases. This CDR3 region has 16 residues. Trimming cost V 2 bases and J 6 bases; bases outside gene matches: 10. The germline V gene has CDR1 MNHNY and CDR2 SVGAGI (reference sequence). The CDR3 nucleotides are TGTGCCAGCAGTTACGTCTCCGGGACAGGGTATGATGGCTACACCTTC. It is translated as CASSYVSGTGYDGYTF.

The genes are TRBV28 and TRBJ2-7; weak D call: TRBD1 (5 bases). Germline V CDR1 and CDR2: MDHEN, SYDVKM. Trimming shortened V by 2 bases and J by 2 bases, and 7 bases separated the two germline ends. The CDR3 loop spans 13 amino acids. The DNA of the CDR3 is TGTGCCAGCAGTTTAAGGGGTCCCTACGAGCAGTACTTC. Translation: CASSLRGPYEQYF.

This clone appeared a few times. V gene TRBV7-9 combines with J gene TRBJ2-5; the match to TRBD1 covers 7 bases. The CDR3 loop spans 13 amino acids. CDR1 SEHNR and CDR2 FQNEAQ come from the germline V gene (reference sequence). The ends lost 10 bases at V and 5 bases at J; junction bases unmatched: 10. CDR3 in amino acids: CATDFEQGETQYF. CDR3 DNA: TGTGCCACCGACTTCGAACAGGGGGAGACCCAGTACTTC. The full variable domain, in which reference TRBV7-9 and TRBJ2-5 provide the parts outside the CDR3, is DTGVSQNPRHKITKRGQNVTFRCDPISEHNRLYWYRQTLGQGPEFLTYFQNEAQLEKSRLLSDRFSAERPKGSFSTLEIQRTEQGDSAMYLCATDFEQGETQYFGPGTRLLVL.

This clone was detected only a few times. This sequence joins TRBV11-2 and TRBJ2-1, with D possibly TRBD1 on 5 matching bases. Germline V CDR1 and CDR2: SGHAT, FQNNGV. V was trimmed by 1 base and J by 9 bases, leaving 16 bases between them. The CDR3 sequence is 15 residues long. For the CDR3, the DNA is TGTGCCAGCAGCTTAGGGGGCTCGTTTTCTGGTGAGCAGTTCTTC. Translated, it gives CASSLGGSFSGEQFF.

The CDR3 loop is CASSPRPSGASWEQFF. CDR3 nucleotides: TGTGCCAGCTCACCCCGGCCTAGCGGGGCCTCCTGGGAGCAGTTCTTC. The V and J genes are TRBV18 and TRBJ2-1, with TRBD2 identical over 9 bases. The CDR3 runs 16 residues. Looked up from germline, CDR1 is KGHSH and CDR2 is LQKENI. The ends lost 3 bases at V and 10 bases at J; junction bases unmatched: 13.

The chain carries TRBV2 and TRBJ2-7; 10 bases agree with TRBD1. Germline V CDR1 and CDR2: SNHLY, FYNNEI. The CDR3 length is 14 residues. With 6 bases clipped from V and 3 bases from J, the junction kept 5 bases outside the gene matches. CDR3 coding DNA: TGTGCCAGCAGGCGGGGACAGGGGATCTACGAGCAGTACTTC. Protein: CASRRGQGIYEQYF.

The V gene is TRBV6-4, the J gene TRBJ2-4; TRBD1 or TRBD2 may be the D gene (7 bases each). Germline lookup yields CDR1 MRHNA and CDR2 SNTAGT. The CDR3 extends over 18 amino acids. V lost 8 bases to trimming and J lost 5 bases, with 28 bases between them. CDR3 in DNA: TGTGCCAGCGACCAGCTGGCCAAACAGGGAGGGGGCCAAAACATTCAGTACTTC. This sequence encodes CASDQLAKQGGGQNIQYF.

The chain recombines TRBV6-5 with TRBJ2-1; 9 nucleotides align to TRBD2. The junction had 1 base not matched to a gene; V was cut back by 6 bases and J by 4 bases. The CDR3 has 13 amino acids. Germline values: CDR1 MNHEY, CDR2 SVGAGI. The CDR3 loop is CASRLAGYNEQFF. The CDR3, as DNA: TGTGCCAGCAGGCTAGCGGGGTACAATGAGCAGTTCTTC.

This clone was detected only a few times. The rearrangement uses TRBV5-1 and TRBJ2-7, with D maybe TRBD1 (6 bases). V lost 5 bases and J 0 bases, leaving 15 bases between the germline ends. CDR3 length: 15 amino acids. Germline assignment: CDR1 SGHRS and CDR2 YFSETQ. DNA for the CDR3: TGCGCCAGCAGGACAGGTCCGGGGTACTCCTACGAGCAGTACTTC. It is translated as CASRTGPGYSYEQYF.

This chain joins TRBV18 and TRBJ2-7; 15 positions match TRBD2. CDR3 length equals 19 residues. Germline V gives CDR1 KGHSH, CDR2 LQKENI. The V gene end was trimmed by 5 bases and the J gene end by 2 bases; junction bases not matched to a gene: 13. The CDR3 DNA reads TGTGCCAGCTCAATCACCCGGACTAGCGGGGGGGCCCCTACCTACGAGCAGTACTTC. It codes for CASSITRTSGGAPTYEQYF. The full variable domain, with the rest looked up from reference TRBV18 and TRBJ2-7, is NAGVMQNPRHLVRRRGQEARLRCSPMKGHSHVYWYRQLPEEGLKFMVYLQKENIIDESGMPKERFSAEFPKEGPSILRIQQVVRGDSAAYFCASSITRTSGGAPTYEQYFGPGTRLTVT.

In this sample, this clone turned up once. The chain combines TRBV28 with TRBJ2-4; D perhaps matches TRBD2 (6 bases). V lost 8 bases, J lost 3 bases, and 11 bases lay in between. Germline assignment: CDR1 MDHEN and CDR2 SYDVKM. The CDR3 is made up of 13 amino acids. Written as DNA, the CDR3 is TGTGCCAGCGGAGGGGAAGGCAAAAACATTCAGTACTTC. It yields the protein CASGGEGKNIQYF.

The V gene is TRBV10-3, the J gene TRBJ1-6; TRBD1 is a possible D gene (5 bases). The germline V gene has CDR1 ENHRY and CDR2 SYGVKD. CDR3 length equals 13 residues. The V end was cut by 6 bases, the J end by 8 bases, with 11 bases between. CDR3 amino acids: CAIRDNLDSPLHF. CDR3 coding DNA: TGTGCCATCAGGGACAACTTGGATTCACCCCTCCACTTT.

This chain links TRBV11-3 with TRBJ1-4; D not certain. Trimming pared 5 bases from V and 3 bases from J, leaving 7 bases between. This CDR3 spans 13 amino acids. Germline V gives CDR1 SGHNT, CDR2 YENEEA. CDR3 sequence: CASSPLANEKLFF. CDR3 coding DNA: TGTGCCAGCAGCCCTCTGGCTAATGAAAAACTGTTTTTT.

CDR3 nucleotide sequence: TGTGCCAGCAGCCCCTACGGAGGAGGCTACACCTTC. Its translation: CASSPYGGGYTF. The chain has TRBV28 and TRBJ1-2; D ambiguous. V dropped 6 bases and J dropped 8 bases, with 13 bases sitting between them. CDR3 length: 12 amino acids. Germline CDR1 and CDR2: MDHEN and SYDVKM.

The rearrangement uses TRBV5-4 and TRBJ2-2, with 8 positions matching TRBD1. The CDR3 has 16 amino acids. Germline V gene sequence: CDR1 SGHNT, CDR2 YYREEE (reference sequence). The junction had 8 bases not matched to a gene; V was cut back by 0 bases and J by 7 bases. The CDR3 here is CASSLGQGAPDGELFF. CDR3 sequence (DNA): TGTGCCAGCAGCTTGGGGCAGGGGGCGCCTGACGGGGAGCTGTTTTTT.

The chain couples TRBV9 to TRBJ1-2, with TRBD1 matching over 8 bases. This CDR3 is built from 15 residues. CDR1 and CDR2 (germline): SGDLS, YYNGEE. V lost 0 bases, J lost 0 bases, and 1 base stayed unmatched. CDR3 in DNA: TGTGCCAGCAGCGTAGCAGGGGGCCCTAACTATGGCTACACCTTC. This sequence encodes CASSVAGGPNYGYTF.

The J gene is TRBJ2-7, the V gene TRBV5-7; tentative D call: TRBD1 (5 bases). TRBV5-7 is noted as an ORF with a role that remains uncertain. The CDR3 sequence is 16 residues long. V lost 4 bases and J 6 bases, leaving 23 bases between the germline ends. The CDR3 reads CASSMLLKPGMSEQYF. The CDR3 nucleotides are TGTGCCAGCAGCATGCTTCTTAAGCCAGGGATGTCCGAGCAGTACTTC.

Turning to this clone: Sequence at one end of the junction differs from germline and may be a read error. The CDR3 sequence is CTSSWEGQSYGYTF. The CDR3 bases are TGTACCAGCAGTTGGGAGGGGCAGTCCTATGGCTACACCTTC. V gene TRBV6-1 combines with J gene TRBJ1-2; D is perhaps TRBD1 (5 bases). Germline V gene lookup returns CDR1 MNHNS and CDR2 SASEGT. The CDR3 has 14 residues.

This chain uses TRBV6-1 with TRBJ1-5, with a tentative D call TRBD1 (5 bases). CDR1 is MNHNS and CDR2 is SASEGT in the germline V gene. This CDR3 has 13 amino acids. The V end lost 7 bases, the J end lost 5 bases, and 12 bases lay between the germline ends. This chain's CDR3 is CASNGGRDQPQHF. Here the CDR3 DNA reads TGTGCCAGCAACGGGGGACGGGATCAGCCCCAGCATTTT.

Written as DNA, the CDR3 is TGCGCCAGCAGCCCACAGACTAGCGGCACAGATACGCAGTATTTT. Residues: CASSPQTSGTDTQYF. This chain connects TRBV5-1 to TRBJ2-3; TRBD2 matches 8 bases. J lost 1 base, V lost 4 bases, and 5 bases had no gene match. CDR3 length: 15 residues. Germline CDR1 is SGHRS and CDR2 is YFSETQ.

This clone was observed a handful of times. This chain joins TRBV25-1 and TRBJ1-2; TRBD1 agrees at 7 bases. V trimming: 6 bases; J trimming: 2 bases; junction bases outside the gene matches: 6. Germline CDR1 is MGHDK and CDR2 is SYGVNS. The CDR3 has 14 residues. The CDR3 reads CASRGQDANYGYTF. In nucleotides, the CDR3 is TGTGCCAGCAGAGGACAGGACGCGAACTATGGCTACACCTTC.

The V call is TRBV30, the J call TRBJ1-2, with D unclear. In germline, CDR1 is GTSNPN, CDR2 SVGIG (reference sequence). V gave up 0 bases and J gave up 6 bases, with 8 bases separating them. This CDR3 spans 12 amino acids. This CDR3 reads CAWSVLADGYTF. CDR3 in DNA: TGTGCCTGGAGTGTACTCGCGGATGGCTACACCTTC.

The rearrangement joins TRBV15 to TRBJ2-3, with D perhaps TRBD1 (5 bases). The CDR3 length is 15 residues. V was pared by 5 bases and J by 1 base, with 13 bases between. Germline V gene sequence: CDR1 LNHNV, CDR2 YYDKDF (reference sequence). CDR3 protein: CATSSGQGRTDTQYF. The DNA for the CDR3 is TGTGCCACCAGCTCAGGGCAGGGCCGCACAGATACGCAGTATTTT.

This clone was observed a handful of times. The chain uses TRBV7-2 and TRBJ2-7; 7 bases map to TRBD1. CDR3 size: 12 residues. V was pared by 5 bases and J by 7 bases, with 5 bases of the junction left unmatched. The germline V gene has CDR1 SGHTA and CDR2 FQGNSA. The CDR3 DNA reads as TGTGCCAGCAGCCAGGGACAGTTAGAGCAGTACTTC. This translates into CASSQGQLEQYF.